This T cell receptor (beta chain) is from a study of T cells in localized non-small cell lung cancer (dated by TCRdb to the early 2020s). In the study overall: The study analyzed T cell repertoires of 236 early-stage NSCLC patients, comparing tumors and uninvolved tumor-adjacent lungs. All 240 or so NSCLC patients in the cohort were treatment-naive and had localized lung tumors that were resected. Of the NSCLC patients, over 120 were male and about a hundred were female, and the mean age was approximately 66 years. Results the study describes overall, beyond this receptor: Because the study design was exploratory, TCR variables were selected using unadjusted p-values without false-discovery rate correction. Of the top 100 tumor clones, a median of around 57 were detected in paired uninvolved adjacent lung; roughly 29 were also among that lung's top 100. Higher T cell density in blood was associated with longer overall survival, whereas higher clonality in adjacent lung was associated with shorter survival. Because multi-region sequencing of the tumors was not done, intratumor heterogeneity could not be ruled out. Uninvolved tumor-adjacent lung showed the highest T cell clonality, higher than tumor, which suggests more focused antigenic responses in the uninvolved tumor-adjacent lung.

Worth noting for this clone: There is no known antigen for this receptor. No qualities accompany the bases; no much larger clone lies one base away.

The immunoSEQ Assay was used to sequence TCR beta CDR3 regions from DNA. The authors processed their data as follows. T cell density was computed as TCR beta template counts normalized to usable DNA estimated by amplifying housekeeping genes. The preseqR package was used to estimate richness by extrapolating to 400,000 templates for PBMC samples and to 120,000 templates for tissue samples. Clonality was calculated as one minus Pielou's evenness. To identify tissue-enriched TCRs, differential abundance testing was run on productive amino-acid clonotypes with a minimum total count of 5 and an alpha of 0.1. Repertoire overlap between compartments was quantified with the Jaccard Index and Morisita Overlap Index. TCR beta CDR3s were clustered by GLIPH together with public tetramer-defined viral CDR3s, and at least three viral sequences plus V-gene enrichment were required for viral motifs. TCRdb's version of the immuneACCESS table is confined to in-frame rearrangements and falls short of the full clone set. An unresolved V gene accounts for under half of the shortfall where checked; the remainder is of unknown origin. The DNA gave D and trimming, while V, J and clone size come from that table. The sample includes 35,000 to 40,000 clones, with roughly 92% observed a single time. The ten largest clonotypes hold around 6.9% of the sample.

The junction shows trimming of 0 bases on V and 5 bases on J, and the gene matches do not reach 5 bases of it. The germline V gene gives CDR1 as SGHRS and CDR2 as YFSETQ. Including the terminal cysteine and phenylalanine, the CDR3 comprises 16 residues. Just the 48-base CDR3 DNA is kept, in frame starting at base 1. At diagnosis, peripheral blood, uninvolved tumor-adjacent lung and tumor were collected and were preserved as a mix of fresh-frozen and FFPE material. Blood samples were analyzed as peripheral blood mononuclear cells for TCR repertoire profiling. Recombination connected TRBV5-1 to TRBJ2-2; TRBD1 matches 9 bases in the middle. The material sequenced was peripheral blood, taken before any cancer treatment. The receptor was isolated from a female donor at least 60 years old with stage I lung adenocarcinoma. The DNA sequence is as follows: TGCGCCAGCAGCTTGGCACAGGGGGCTTTAACCGGGGAGCTGTTTTTT. It translates as CASSLAQGALTGELFF.